This TCR beta chain was captured by sequencing in a study of T cells in Graves' hyperthyroidism and ophthalmopathy. Many counts were recorded for this clonotype. Its target is unknown. Amplification targeted TCR beta CDR3 regions from RNA transcripts. The HTBI primer set served for first-round RT-PCR of the TCR CDR3. MiXCR was run by TCRdb on the multiplex PCR reads, yielding one entry per CDR3 protein. The table includes around 620,000 distinct CDR3 sequences, 13% to 15% detected once. A Clinical Activity Score of at least 3, a NOSPECS grade of at least 4 and a duration under 3 months were recorded in the ophthalmopathy patients. Source material for PBMCs was more than 9.5 ml fresh peripheral blood. The V gene's germline CDR1 is GTSNPN and CDR2 SVGIG (reference sequence). The CDR3 has 13 residues. V lost 2 bases to trimming and J lost 5 bases, with 12 bases between them. Findings and caveats of the study: Most clonotypes that expanded in the thyroid above 0.001 also showed up in blood.

This TCR derives from a woman aged 18-30 years with Graves' ophthalmopathy. The chain has TRBV30 and TRBJ1-2; D possibly corresponds to TRBD1 (6 bases). Sequencing used blood. This CDR3 is CAWSWGGAYGYTF. As DNA, the CDR3 is TGTGCCTGGAGTTGGGGGGGCGCATATGGCTACACCTTC.